This T cell receptor beta chain was retrieved from a study of CD8 T cells in Susac syndrome. The CDR3 length is 12 residues. Trimming cost V 0 bases and J 8 bases, with 7 bases left between them. The germline CDR1 and CDR2 sequences are MNHEY and SVGAGI. A quantity of roughly 0.5 to 1 ug RNA underwent reverse transcription using random hexamers. Amplification of TCR beta CDR3 was carried out by immunoSEQ multiplex PCR, which covered 54 Vbeta and 13 Jbeta segments. Each CDR3 protein is one row after TCRdb ran MiXCR on the immunoSEQ multiplex PCR reads. Of 400,000 to 550,000 distinct CDR3 sequences in the sample, approximately 89% were seen once. Those who served as multiple sclerosis controls were treatment-naive patients with stable or active relapsing-remitting disease. FACS was used to enrich TEMRA cells, whereas the CD8+ and CD4+ T cells were obtained by negative isolation.

The receptor comes from a human donor with multiple sclerosis. What was sequenced was CD8+ T cells from PBMCs. The chain combines TRBV6-5 with TRBJ1-2; D remains ambiguous. This CDR3 reads CASSYSGRGYTF. DNA of the CDR3: TGTGCCAGCAGTTACTCAGGGAGGGGCTACACCTTC.